These T cell receptor beta chains were read from a single sample in a study of regulatory T cells in long-lasting Graves disease. MiXCR, run by TCRdb on the multiplex PCR reads, gives a single entry per CDR3 protein. This sample has about 660,000 distinct CDR3 sequences, with about 32% found just once. The material was peripheral blood mononuclear cells (PBMCs), obtained when the disease was refractory, from a patient treated with antithyroid drugs. The receptors here all came from a female donor with Graves disease. Both conserved end residues are part of each CDR3. Some rows mark clone size as missing; the rest say once, few, many or name a class of expanded clone.

size | J | V | length | CDR3
. | TRBJ1-5 | TRBV5-4 | 15 | CASSPSPYSNQPQHF
. | TRBJ2-5 | TRBV11-2 | 13 | CASRKPGRETQYF
. | TRBJ1-6 | TRBV28 | 12 | CASRGQLFVLHF
. | TRBJ1-2 | TRBV29-1 | 15 | CSVEGGYGEIYGYTF
. | TRBJ2-7 | TRBV9 | 15 | CASRSGTDFSYEQYF
. | TRBJ2-1 | TRBV6-1 | 15 | CASSAGQGVGNEQFF
. | TRBJ1-1 | TRBV18 | 14 | CASSPGVTTTEAFF
. | TRBJ2-7 | TRBV29-1 | 13 | CSVVRTDSYEQYF
. | TRBJ1-6 | TRBV10-2 | 13 | CASRGSDNSPLHF
once | TRBJ1-1 | TRBV6-2/TRBV6-3 | 14 | CASSTLDVSTEAFF
. | TRBJ2-3 | TRBV20-1 | 10 | CSAMIDTQYF
. | TRBJ1-1 | TRBV6-2/TRBV6-3 | 13 | CASSDGGYAEAFF
. | TRBJ1-2 | TRBV29-1 | 12 | CSARTGLGGYTF
few | TRBJ1-2 | TRBV29-1 | 14 | CSVTGATGLDGYTF
. | TRBJ2-7 | TRBV6-1 | 14 | CASRDGQGRDEQYF
. | TRBJ1-1 | TRBV5-1 | 16 | CASSFGSRGQNTEAFF
. | TRBJ2-5 | TRBV29-1 | 13 | CSVEKGGQETQYF
. | TRBJ2-2 | TRBV12-3/TRBV12-4 | 15 | CASSFGLAGVGELFF
few | TRBJ1-5 | TRBV6-2/TRBV6-3 | 16 | CASSYSQGWGNQPQHF
many | TRBJ2-7 | TRBV2 | 15 | CASSGEDHSFYEQYF
. | TRBJ1-2 | TRBV7-2 | 15 | CASSYLPGQDDGYTF
. | TRBJ1-5 | TRBV20-1 | 17 | CSARPWTGAMSNQPQHF
. | TRBJ2-7 | TRBV27 | 13 | CASSRQQGPEQYF
many | TRBJ1-6 | TRBV6-1 | 15 | CASSLQGVGNSPLHF
. | TRBJ2-5 | TRBV6-1 | 14 | CASREGASGETQYF
few | TRBJ1-4 | TRBV12-3/TRBV12-4 | 15 | CASSLSGEVGEKLFF
. | TRBJ2-7 | TRBV6-2/TRBV6-3 | 14 | CASTFEGYSYEQYF
. | TRBJ1-1 | TRBV20-1 | 13 | CSASRGSNTEAFF